This is a list of T cell receptor beta chains from one sample in a study of blood T cell repertoires in COVID-19. The data were produced by immunoSEQ multiplex PCR, yet TCRdb's version contains in-frame clones alone and is incomplete. The table records about 110,000 clones, over 80% of them present only once. Sequencing was performed on peripheral blood. These receptors all come from a human donor in a cohort sampled during active COVID-19. Both conserved end residues are part of each CDR3. Each record gives: clone size, V gene, D gene, J gene, CDR3 DNA, CDR3 protein. D genes are given only for firm matches. Only part of the rows carry a size: once, few, many, or a class if the clone is expanded.

-,TRBV6-5,-,TRBJ1-2,TGTGCCAGCATCGGAGGAAACTATGGCTACACCTTC,CASIGGNYGYTF
-,TRBV24-1,TRBD2,TRBJ2-2,TGTGCCACCAGTGATTCGGGGGGACCCAACACCGGGGAGCTGTTTTTT,CATSDSGGPNTGELFF
-,TRBV5-1,TRBD2,TRBJ2-1,TGCGCCAGCAGCGAAGTAGCGGGGGGCTCCTACAATGAGCAGTTCTTC,CASSEVAGGSYNEQFF
-,TRBV7-2,-,TRBJ1-5,TGTGCCAGCAGCTTGGAGGAGGGCTACAATCAGCCCCAGCATTTT,CASSLEEGYNQPQHF
-,TRBV20-1,-,TRBJ2-3,TGCAGTGCTAGATTCGGGGATACGCAGTATTTT,CSARFGDTQYF
-,TRBV11-2,TRBD2,TRBJ2-4,TGTGCCAGCAGCTTATGGCAGGGAGGGAGTCGCGACATTCAGTACTTC,CASSLWQGGSRDIQYF
-,TRBV18,TRBD2,TRBJ2-1,TGTGCCAGCTCAAGCGGGAGGCCGCCCTACAATGAGCAGTTCTTC,CASSSGRPPYNEQFF
-,TRBV28,TRBD1,TRBJ2-7,TGTGCCAGCAGTTTGCAACAGGGGGGACTCGACGAGCAGTACTTC,CASSLQQGGLDEQYF
-,TRBV9,TRBD2,TRBJ2-5,TGTGCCAGCAGCGGGAGGACTAGCGGGGGTCTACAAGAGACCCAGTACTTC,CASSGRTSGGLQETQYF
-,TRBV18,TRBD1,TRBJ2-4,TGTGCCAGCTCAATGGGACAGGGGTTTATGAATGCCAAAAACATTCAGTACTTC,CASSMGQGFMNAKNIQYF
-,TRBV7-2,TRBD2,TRBJ2-3,TGTGCCAGCAGCTTACTAGCGGGAGGGCCCCCAGATACGCAGTATTTT,CASSLLAGGPPDTQYF
-,TRBV28,TRBD1,TRBJ2-2,TGTGCCAGCAGTGCGCTAAGACAGGGGGCTAACACCGGGGAGCTGTTTTTT,CASSALRQGANTGELFF
-,TRBV7-3,TRBD2,TRBJ2-1,TGTGCCAGCAGCTTAACCGGACTAGCCGATGAGCAGTTCTTC,CASSLTGLADEQFF
-,TRBV27,-,TRBJ1-1,TGTGCCAGCAGTTTCCGGTCCCATCCCCTCAAGATGGCTTTCTTT,CASSFRSHPLKMAFF
-,TRBV5-4,TRBD2,TRBJ2-3,TGTGCCAGCCTTAGCGGGGGCCCCGGAGATACGCAGTATTTT,CASLSGGPGDTQYF
-,TRBV4-3,-,TRBJ2-1,TGCGCCAGCAGCCAAGCCCCTCAGGGGCTCTCCTACAATGAGCAGTTCTTC,CASSQAPQGLSYNEQFF
-,TRBV6-6,-,TRBJ2-3,TGTGCCAGCAGTTACTCAAGGGGGATCACAGATACGCAGTATTTT,CASSYSRGITDTQYF
-,TRBV19,TRBD1,TRBJ2-2,TGTGCCAGTAGGACAGGGGGAGGAACCGGGGAGCTGTTTTTT,CASRTGGGTGELFF
once,TRBV5-4,-,TRBJ1-5,TGTGCCAGCAGCTTAGCGGGGGGAGGCAATCAGCCCCAGCATTTT,CASSLAGGGNQPQHF
-,TRBV6-4,-,TRBJ1-2,TGTGCCAGCAGTGACTCCAACACAATCCGAGACAGGCAGGCCTATGGCTACACCTTC,CASSDSNTIRDRQAYGYTF
-,TRBV7-2,TRBD1,TRBJ1-2,TGTGCCAGCAGCTCCCGCGGGACAGGGGGCTATGGCTACACCTTC,CASSSRGTGGYGYTF
-,TRBV18,TRBD1,TRBJ1-3,TGTGCCAGCTCACGGGACAGACCCTCTACCTTCTCTGGAAACACCATATATTTT,CASSRDRPSTFSGNTIYF
-,TRBV5-6,TRBD1,TRBJ2-5,TGTGCCAGCAGCTTCGACAGGGGGACGACGGAGACCCAGTACTTC,CASSFDRGTTETQYF
-,TRBV7-2,-,TRBJ2-7,TGTGCCAGCAGCCCCAGGGTGGGAGAGCAGTACTTC,CASSPRVGEQYF
-,TRBV7-9,-,TRBJ1-2,TGTGCCAGCAGTCAAACCGACAGACATGGCTACACCTTC,CASSQTDRHGYTF
-,TRBV5-1,TRBD2,TRBJ2-5,TGCGCCAGCAGCTCACTAGCGGGTTCCCAAGAGACCCAGTACTTC,CASSSLAGSQETQYF
-,TRBV2,TRBD1,TRBJ2-3,TGTGCCAGCAGCGACGGGACAGGTTCCCTTCGCACAGATACGCAGTATTTT,CASSDGTGSLRTDTQYF
-,TRBV19,-,TRBJ1-3,TGTGCCAGTATGGCGGACAGATGGTCTGGAAACACCATATATTTT,CASMADRWSGNTIYF
-,TRBV6-1,TRBD2,TRBJ2-3,TGTGCCAGCAGTGTTTTGAGCGGGGGGAACACAGATACGCAGTATTTT,CASSVLSGGNTDTQYF
-,TRBV4-3,-,TRBJ1-2,TGCGCCAGCAGCCAAGAGGGGGCGGAGAGGAACTATGGCTACACCTTC,CASSQEGAERNYGYTF
-,TRBV4-2,TRBD1,TRBJ1-5,TGTGCCAGCAGCCAAGGCGACAGGGGGTCTAATCAGCCCCAGCATTTT,CASSQGDRGSNQPQHF
-,TRBV4-1,TRBD1,TRBJ2-5,TGCGCCAGCAGCGCTACCGGGACAGGGCGTTGGGAGACCCAGTACTTC,CASSATGTGRWETQYF
-,TRBV5-6,TRBD1,TRBJ1-5,TGTGCCAGCAGCCACAGGGGGAATCAGCCCCAGCATTTT,CASSHRGNQPQHF
-,TRBV6-4,TRBD2,TRBJ2-7,TGTGCCAGCAGCCTACTAGCGGAGGGGTCCTACGAGCAGTACTTC,CASSLLAEGSYEQYF
-,TRBV5-1,TRBD1,TRBJ1-5,TGCGCCAGCAGCGAAGGGACAGGGGGGTGGGCCAGCAATCAGCCCCAGCATTTT,CASSEGTGGWASNQPQHF
-,TRBV13,TRBD1,TRBJ1-6,TGTGCCAGCAGCCCCAGACAGGGAGGTAATTCACCCCTCCACTTT,CASSPRQGGNSPLHF
-,TRBV24-1,-,TRBJ2-2,TGTGCCACCAGTGACCCCTTTCCTTCCCGGGAGCTGTTTTTT,CATSDPFPSRELFF
-,TRBV7-2,-,TRBJ1-1,TGTGCCAGCAGCGACTTTACAGGTCCCCAAGCTTTCTTT,CASSDFTGPQAFF
-,TRBV15,TRBD2,TRBJ2-5,TGTGCCACCAGCAGAGATTTCCGGACTAGCGTCAGAGAGACCCAGTACTTC,CATSRDFRTSVRETQYF
-,TRBV7-2,TRBD2,TRBJ2-2,TGTGCCAGCAGCTTAGGGGGAGGGCGGACCGGGGAGCTGTTTTTT,CASSLGGGRTGELFF
-,TRBV4-1,TRBD2,TRBJ2-1,TGCGCCAGCAGCCCCTCGACTAGCGGGCGGGCTAATGAGCAGTTCTTC,CASSPSTSGRANEQFF
-,TRBV10-2,TRBD1,TRBJ1-2,TGCGCCAGCAGTGAGCCCATAGGACAGGGGGCAAAGGGGAACTATGGCTACACCTTC,CASSEPIGQGAKGNYGYTF
-,TRBV5-3,-,TRBJ1-2,TGTGCCAGAAGCTTGGTCTTCTATGGCTACACCTTC,CARSLVFYGYTF
-,TRBV28,TRBD2,TRBJ2-5,TGTGCCAGCAGTTTACTTCGGCTAGCGGGAGGGCCGGGCCGGGAGACCCAGTACTTC,CASSLLRLAGGPGRETQYF
-,TRBV11-3,TRBD1,TRBJ2-7,TGTGCCAGCAGCCTTAGGACAGGGGACTACGAGCAGTACTTC,CASSLRTGDYEQYF
-,TRBV7-3,TRBD1,TRBJ2-5,TGTGCCAGCAGCTTATTCGGGGACAGGGGGCGAGAGACCCAGTACTTC,CASSLFGDRGRETQYF
-,TRBV6-1,-,TRBJ1-1,TGTGCCAGCAGTGAAGCGATCGGGGACACTGAAGCTTTCTTT,CASSEAIGDTEAFF
-,TRBV6-6,-,TRBJ1-1,TGTGCCAGCAGTAGTGACAGTGGAACTGAAGCTTTCTTT,CASSSDSGTEAFF
-,TRBV7-2,-,TRBJ1-2,TGTGCCAGCAGCTACGAGACAGGAAACTATGGCTACACCTTC,CASSYETGNYGYTF
-,TRBV9,TRBD1,TRBJ2-5,TGTGCCAGCAGCAAATGGACAGGCCAAGAGACCCAGTACTTC,CASSKWTGQETQYF